Below, 20 T cell receptor beta chains from the same sample are listed, as sequenced in a study of CD8 T cells in ankylosing spondylitis. Study-level findings and limits: A TCR beta motif made of 7 to 9 highly homologous variants seemed typical of ankylosing spondylitis blood.

These TCRs' antigens remain unknown. TCRdb re-called the 5' RACE reads through MiXCR, storing one row per CDR3 protein. The sample has 750,000 to 850,000 distinct CDR3 sequences; 12% are singletons. The sequenced sample was blood, either unsorted or a sorted T cell fraction (not recorded which). All receptors come from a male donor with ankylosing spondylitis.

This clonotype was seen at least ten times. The chain couples TRBV7-2 to TRBJ1-1; D is ambiguous. Germline CDR1 and CDR2: SGHTA and FQGNSA. Trimming removed 2 bases from V and 1 base from J, with 5 bases in between. This CDR3 region has 13 residues. In DNA, the CDR3 is TGTGCCAGCAGCTTAAACACGAACACTGAAGCTTTCTTT. This translates into CASSLNTNTEAFF.

CDR3 DNA: TGCAGTGCCGTTGACTACCGCTCCTACAATGAGCAGTTCTTC. This gives the protein CSAVDYRSYNEQFF. The rearrangement uses TRBV20-1 and TRBJ2-1, with a tentative D call TRBD2 (5 bases). With 6 bases removed from V and 0 bases from J, the gap between germline ends came to 12 bases. This CDR3 region has 14 residues. The germline gives CDR1 DFQATT, CDR2 SNEGSKA (reference sequence).

The J gene is TRBJ2-2, the V gene TRBV7-6, with D perhaps matching TRBD2 (6 bases). V lost 0 bases and J 5 bases, leaving 16 bases between the germline ends. The germline gives CDR1 SGHVS, CDR2 FNYEAQ. The CDR3 length is 17 residues. CDR3 bases: TGTGCCAGCAGCTTAGCGCTACGCGGGGCGGTTACCGGGGAGCTGTTTTTT. Residues: CASSLALRGAVTGELFF.

The sample holds a few counts of this clonotype. The chain links TRBV5-1 to TRBJ1-1; D call uncertain. The CDR3 has 16 amino acids. V was shortened by 4 bases and J by 3 bases, with 19 bases between the two germline ends. Germline CDR1 and CDR2: SGHRS and YFSETQ. The CDR3 spells CASSRGSTPAYTEAFF. The CDR3 DNA follows: TGCGCCAGCAGCCGCGGGTCTACACCTGCTTACACTGAAGCTTTCTTT.

This chain joins TRBV29-1 and TRBJ1-2, with a weak D call TRBD1 (6 bases). The CDR3 is made up of 16 amino acids. Germline CDR1 is SQVTM and CDR2 is ANQGSEA. The ends were cut back, 6 bases at V and 7 bases at J, with 27 bases in the middle. CDR3 sequence reads: CSVTAPELGQHSGYTF. The CDR3 DNA reads TGCAGCGTAACCGCCCCGGAACTCGGACAGCACTCTGGCTACACCTTC.

The sample holds many counts of this clonotype. The rearrangement joins TRBV6-2 or TRBV6-3 to TRBJ2-3; the D gene is possibly TRBD2 (6 bases). CDR1 is MNHEY, CDR2 SVGEGT, per germline. V lost 1 base and J 3 bases, leaving 8 bases between the germline ends. This CDR3 has 14 amino acids. CDR3 loop: CASSYWGLTDTQYF. The CDR3 DNA sequence: TGTGCCAGCAGTTACTGGGGACTTACAGATACGCAGTATTTT.

This clonotype occurred many times. J is TRBJ1-2 and V is TRBV28; D is ambiguous. Germline lookup yields CDR1 MDHEN and CDR2 SYDVKM. Between the trimmed V and J ends, which lost 1 base and 8 bases, there was a span of 8 bases. The CDR3 runs 12 residues. This CDR3 reads CASSLLGGGYTF. As DNA, the CDR3 is TGTGCCAGCAGTTTATTGGGTGGGGGCTACACCTTC.

J is TRBJ2-5 and V is TRBV7-6; 7 nucleotides align to TRBD2. This CDR3 spans 16 amino acids. Per germline, CDR1 SGHVS and CDR2 FNYEAQ. V gave up 5 bases and J gave up 0 bases; unmatched junction bases: 9. CDR3 residues: CASSPGTTLNQETQYF. The CDR3 bases are TGTGCCAGCAGCCCGGGGACTACCCTAAACCAAGAGACCCAGTACTTC.

Only a few counts were recorded for this clonotype. V and J are TRBV4-3 and TRBJ2-7, with D maybe TRBD2 (5 bases). Trimming cost V 0 bases and J 3 bases, with 12 bases left between them. CDR1 and CDR2 (germline): LGHNA, YSLEER. This CDR3 comprises 15 residues. The CDR3 reads CASSQDSSGHYEQYF. The CDR3 bases are TGCGCCAGCAGCCAAGATTCGAGCGGCCACTACGAGCAGTACTTC.

This chain joins TRBV6-2 or TRBV6-3 and TRBJ1-4; D unclear. V was cut by 2 bases and J by 7 bases, with 11 bases left in between. CDR3 size: 14 residues. The V gene's germline CDR1 is MNHEY and CDR2 SVGEGT. DNA for the CDR3: TGTGCCAGCAGTTACCTGGACCGCCCTGAAAAACTGTTTTTT. It yields the protein CASSYLDRPEKLFF.

This clonotype came up a few times. The genes are TRBV6-6 and TRBJ1-2; TRBD1 might be the D (6 bases). CDR1 MNHNY and CDR2 SVGAGI come from the germline V gene (reference sequence). The V end lost 2 bases, the J end lost 8 bases, and 12 bases lay between the germline ends. CDR3 size: 13 residues. This CDR3 reads CASSYPQGDGYTF. CDR3 nucleotide sequence: TGTGCCAGCAGTTACCCACAGGGAGACGGCTACACCTTC.

The V gene is TRBV7-2, the J gene TRBJ2-5; 11 bases are shared with TRBD2. Germline CDR1 reads SGHTA; CDR2 reads FQGNSA. V gave up 4 bases and J gave up 5 bases; unmatched junction bases: 6. This CDR3 has 15 residues. CDR3 DNA: TGTGCCAGCAGCTCACTAGCGGGGGCCTTGGAGACCCAGTACTTC. It translates to CASSSLAGALETQYF.

V and J are TRBV20-1 and TRBJ2-1, with D uncertain. The germline V gene encodes CDR1 DFQATT and CDR2 SNEGSKA (reference sequence). This CDR3 is 12 amino acids long. The ends were cut back, 1 base at V and 8 bases at J, with 9 bases in the middle. As DNA, the CDR3 is TGCAGTGCTAGAGCATCCAGCGATGAGCAGTTCTTC. It yields the protein CSARASSDEQFF.

This clonotype was counted at least ten times. The chain recombines TRBV29-1 with TRBJ2-2; D is ambiguous. CDR3 length: 15 residues. V dropped 7 bases and J dropped 4 bases, with 19 bases sitting between them. Looked up from germline, CDR1 is SQVTM and CDR2 is ANQGSEA. The CDR3 loop reads CSALRLKGGTGELFF. The CDR3 coding sequence is TGCAGCGCCTTGCGCCTTAAAGGTGGCACCGGGGAGCTGTTTTTT.

A few counts support this clonotype. The chain has TRBV29-1 and TRBJ2-3, with 13 bases identical to TRBD2. Germline V gene lookup returns CDR1 SQVTM and CDR2 ANQGSEA. Trimming at V came to 3 bases and at J to 0 bases, leaving 0 bases not matched to a gene. The CDR3 totals 15 residues. This CDR3 reads CSVETSGRSTDTQYF. The CDR3 nucleotides read TGCAGCGTTGAGACTAGCGGGAGGAGCACAGATACGCAGTATTTT.

In its sample, this clonotype was seen many times. The chain joins TRBV20-1 to TRBJ2-7; D uncertain. Germline CDR1 DFQATT, CDR2 SNEGSKA (reference sequence). The CDR3 extends over 12 amino acids. Deletions cut 0 bases from V and 3 bases from J, with 6 bases between. The CDR3 nucleotides read TGCAGTGCTAGAGATCGGCTCTACGAGCAGTACTTC. It is translated as CSARDRLYEQYF.

V and J are TRBV5-1 and TRBJ2-7, with 8 bases matching TRBD1. With V trimmed by 4 bases and J by 3 bases, 6 bases remained unmatched. The CDR3 sequence is 14 residues long. Germline V lookup: CDR1 SGHRS, CDR2 YFSETQ. CDR3 in amino acids: CASSIRDRNYEQYF. CDR3 in DNA: TGCGCCAGCAGCATCCGGGACAGGAACTACGAGCAGTACTTC.

This clonotype was picked up many times. The CDR3 DNA sequence: TGCAGCGTTGAAGATCGTGGCAGCTACTCTGGAAACACCATATATTTT. Translation: CSVEDRGSYSGNTIYF. The chain joins TRBV29-1 to TRBJ1-3, with D unclear. This CDR3 region has 16 residues. V was cut by 0 bases and J by 0 bases, with 12 bases left in between. Germline V gene lookup returns CDR1 SQVTM and CDR2 ANQGSEA.

For this clonotype: The final CDR3 position lacks the conserved phenylalanine or tryptophan, pointing to a likely read error. The CDR3 protein is CASSPVRRGGGGEQYI. CDR3 bases: TGTGCCAGCAGCCCAGTAAGGCGGGGGGGAGGGGGCGAGCAGTACATC. The chain is built from TRBV7-8 and TRBJ2-7, with 9 bases lining up with TRBD2. The J segment lost 6 bases and the V segment lost 5 bases, leaving 14 bases of the junction unmatched. The CDR3 runs to 16 residues. CDR1 and CDR2 (germline): SGHVS, FQNEAQ.

This clonotype was counted only a few times. The chain is built from TRBV6-5 and TRBJ1-1; D is ambiguous. There are 11 residues in the CDR3. Germline lookup yields CDR1 MNHEY and CDR2 SVGAGI. With 2 bases removed from V and 11 bases from J, the gap between germline ends came to 9 bases. In nucleotides, the CDR3 is TGTGCCAGCAGTTACAAGGAGGTGGCTTTCTTT. This translates into CASSYKEVAFF.